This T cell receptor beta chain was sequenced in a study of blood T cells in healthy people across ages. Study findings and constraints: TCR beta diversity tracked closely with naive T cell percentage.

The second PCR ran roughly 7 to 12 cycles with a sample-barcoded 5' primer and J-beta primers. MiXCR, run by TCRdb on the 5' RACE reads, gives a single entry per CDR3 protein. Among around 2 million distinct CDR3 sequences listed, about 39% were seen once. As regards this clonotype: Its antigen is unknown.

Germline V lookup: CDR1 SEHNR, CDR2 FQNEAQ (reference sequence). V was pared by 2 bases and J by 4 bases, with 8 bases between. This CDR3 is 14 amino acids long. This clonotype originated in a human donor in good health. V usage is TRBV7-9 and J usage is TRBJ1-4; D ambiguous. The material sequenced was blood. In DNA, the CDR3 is TGTGCCAGCAGCTTATCTTACAGTAATGAAAAACTGTTTTTT. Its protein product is CASSLSYSNEKLFF.